The clone carrying this T cell receptor beta chain showed up just a few times. As yet, its antigen is unknown. Mismatch with germline at one junction end may stem from a read error. The data derive from a study of cytomegalovirus exposure and HLA in healthy donors. Findings and limits, study-wide: Follow-up analysis found HLA locus-dependent TCR association rates, highest for DRB1 and lowest for HLA-C.

This CDR3 is built from 16 residues. CDR1 SEHNR and CDR2 FQNEAQ come from the germline V gene (reference sequence). The study ran its PCR with 60 Vbeta and 13 Jbeta primers. The assay was immunoSEQ multiplex PCR, and TCRdb's table has in-frame clones only and misses some. The sample has approximately 100,000 clones; more than 65% are singletons. This receptor was obtained from a woman aged 50 to 60 in good health and CMV-seropositive. Sequenced: PBMCs. This sequence joins TRBV7-9 and TRBJ1-5; 10 positions agree with TRBD1. The CDR3 sequence is CSSSLGVDRGQQPQHF. In DNA, the CDR3 is TGTTCCAGCAGCTTAGGGGTAGACAGGGGGCAGCAGCCCCAGCATTTT.